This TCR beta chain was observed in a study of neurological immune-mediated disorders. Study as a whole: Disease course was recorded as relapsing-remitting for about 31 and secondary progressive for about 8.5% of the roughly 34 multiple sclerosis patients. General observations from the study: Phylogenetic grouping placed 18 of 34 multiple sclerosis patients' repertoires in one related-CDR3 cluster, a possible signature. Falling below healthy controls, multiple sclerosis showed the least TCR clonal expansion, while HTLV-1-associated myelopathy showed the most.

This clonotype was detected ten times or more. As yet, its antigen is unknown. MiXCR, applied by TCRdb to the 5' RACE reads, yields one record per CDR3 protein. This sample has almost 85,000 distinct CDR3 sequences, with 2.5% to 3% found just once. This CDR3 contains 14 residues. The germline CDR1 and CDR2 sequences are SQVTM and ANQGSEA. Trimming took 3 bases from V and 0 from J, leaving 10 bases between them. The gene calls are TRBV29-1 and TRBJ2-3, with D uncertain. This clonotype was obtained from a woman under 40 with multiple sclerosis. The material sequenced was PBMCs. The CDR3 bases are TGCAGCGTTGACCCGGGCCCAAGCACAGATACGCAGTATTTT. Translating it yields CSVDPGPSTDTQYF.